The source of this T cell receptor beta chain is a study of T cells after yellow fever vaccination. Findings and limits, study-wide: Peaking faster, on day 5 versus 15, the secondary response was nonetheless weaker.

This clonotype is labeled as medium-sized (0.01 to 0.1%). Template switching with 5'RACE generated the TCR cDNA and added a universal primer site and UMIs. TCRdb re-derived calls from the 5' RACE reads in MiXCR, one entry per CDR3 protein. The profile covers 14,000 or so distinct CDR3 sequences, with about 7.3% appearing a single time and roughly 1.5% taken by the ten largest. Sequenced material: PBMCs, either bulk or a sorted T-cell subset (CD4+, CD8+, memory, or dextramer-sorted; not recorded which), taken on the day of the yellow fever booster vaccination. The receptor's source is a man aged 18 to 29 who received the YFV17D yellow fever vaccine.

This CDR3 is CASSYPTRLAGGSSANEQFF. In DNA form, the CDR3 reads TGTGCCAGCAGTTACCCTACCAGACTAGCGGGGGGGAGCTCGGCGAATGAGCAGTTCTTC. The V gene is TRBV6-6, the J gene TRBJ2-1; 14 nucleotides match TRBD2. CDR3 length: 20 residues. V lost 2 bases, J lost 7 bases, and 16 bases stayed unmatched. Germline CDR1 is MNHNY and CDR2 is SVGAGI (reference sequence).